This TCR beta chain was sequenced during a study of CD8+ T cells in alopecia areata. Study summary: The study gave tofacitinib for 6 to 18 months, then 6 months off drug. Study outcomes and limitations: Scalp lesions, especially in alopecia totalis/universalis, had higher clonality than normal scalp.

This clone was counted a single time. What it binds is not known. After isolation, RNA underwent reverse transcription to generate cDNA as the sequencing template. The table came from immunoSEQ multiplex PCR; TCRdb's copy has only in-frame clones and leaves some out. The table shows around 300,000 clones, with 60% occurring only once. Treatment here: oral pan-JAK inhibitor, 5-10 mg twice daily. This CDR3 comprises 17 residues. Germline CDR1 is MGHRA and CDR2 is YSYEKL. Trimming took 1 base from V and 2 from J; bases not matched to a gene: 11. Here the sequenced sample was CD4+ T cells sorted from blood, taken around week 54, from a patient treated with tofacitinib. V usage is TRBV4-1 and J usage is TRBJ2-7; 7 bases are a match to TRBD1. This receptor was identified in a human donor with alopecia areata. CDR3: CASSQATDRVRTYEQYF. DNA of the CDR3: TGCGCCAGCAGCCAAGCAACCGACAGGGTGAGGACCTACGAGCAGTACTTC.